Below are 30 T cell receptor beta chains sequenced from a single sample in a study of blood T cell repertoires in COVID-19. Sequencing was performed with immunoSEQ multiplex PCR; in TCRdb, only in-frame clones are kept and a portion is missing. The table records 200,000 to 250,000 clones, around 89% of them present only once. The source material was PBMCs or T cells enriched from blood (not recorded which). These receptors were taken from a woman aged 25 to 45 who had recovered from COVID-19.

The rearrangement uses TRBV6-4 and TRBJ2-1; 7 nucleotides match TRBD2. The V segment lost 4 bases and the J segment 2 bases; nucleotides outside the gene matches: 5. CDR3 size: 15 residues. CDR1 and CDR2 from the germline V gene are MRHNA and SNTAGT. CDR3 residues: CASSGTSDPYNEQFF. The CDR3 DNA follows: TGTGCCAGCAGTGGTACTAGCGACCCCTACAATGAGCAGTTCTTC.

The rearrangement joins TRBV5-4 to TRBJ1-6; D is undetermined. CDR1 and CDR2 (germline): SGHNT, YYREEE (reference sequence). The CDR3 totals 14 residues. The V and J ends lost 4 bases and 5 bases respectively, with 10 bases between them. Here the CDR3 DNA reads TGTGCCAGCAGCGCGGAACTTAATAATTCACCCCTCCACTTT. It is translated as CASSAELNNSPLHF.

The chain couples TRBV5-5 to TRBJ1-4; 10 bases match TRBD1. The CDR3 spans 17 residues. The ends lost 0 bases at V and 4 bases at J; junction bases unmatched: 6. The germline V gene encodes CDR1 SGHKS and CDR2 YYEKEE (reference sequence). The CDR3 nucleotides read TGTGCCAGCAGCTTGGGGACAGGGGGGAGACTTAATGAAAAACTGTTTTTT. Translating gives CASSLGTGGRLNEKLFF.

The CDR3 DNA is TGTGCCATCCGTCAAGGACTAGCGGGAGCCTACGAGCAGTACTTC. Amino acids: CAIRQGLAGAYEQYF. The chain is built from TRBV10-3 and TRBJ2-7; 13 bases match TRBD2. The CDR3 totals 15 residues. Germline assignment: CDR1 ENHRY and CDR2 SYGVKD. The V gene end was trimmed by 8 bases and the J gene end by 2 bases; junction bases not matched to a gene: 6.

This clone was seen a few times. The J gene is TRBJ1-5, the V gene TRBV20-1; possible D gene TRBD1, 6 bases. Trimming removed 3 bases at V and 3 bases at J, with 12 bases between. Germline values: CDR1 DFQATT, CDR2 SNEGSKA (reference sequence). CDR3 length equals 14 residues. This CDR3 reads CSASGGQNNQPQHF. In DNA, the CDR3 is TGCAGTGCTAGTGGCGGACAGAACAATCAGCCCCAGCATTTT.

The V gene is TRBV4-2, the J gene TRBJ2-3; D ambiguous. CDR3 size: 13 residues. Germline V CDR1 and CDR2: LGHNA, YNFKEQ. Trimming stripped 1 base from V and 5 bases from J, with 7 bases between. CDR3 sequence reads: CASSQGGGDTQYF. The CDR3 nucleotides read TGTGCCAGCAGCCAAGGAGGTGGAGATACGCAGTATTTT.

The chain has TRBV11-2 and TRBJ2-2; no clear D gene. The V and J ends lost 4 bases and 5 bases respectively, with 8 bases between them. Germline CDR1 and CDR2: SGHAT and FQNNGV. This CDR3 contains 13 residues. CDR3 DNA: TGTGCCAGCAGCTCCTCTAGAACCGGGGAGCTGTTTTTT. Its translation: CASSSSRTGELFF.

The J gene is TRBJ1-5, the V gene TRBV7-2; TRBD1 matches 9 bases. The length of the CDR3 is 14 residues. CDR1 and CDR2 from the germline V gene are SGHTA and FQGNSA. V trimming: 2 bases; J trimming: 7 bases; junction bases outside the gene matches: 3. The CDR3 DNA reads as TGTGCCAGCAGCTTAAGGACAGGGGACCAGCCCCAGCATTTT. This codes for CASSLRTGDQPQHF.

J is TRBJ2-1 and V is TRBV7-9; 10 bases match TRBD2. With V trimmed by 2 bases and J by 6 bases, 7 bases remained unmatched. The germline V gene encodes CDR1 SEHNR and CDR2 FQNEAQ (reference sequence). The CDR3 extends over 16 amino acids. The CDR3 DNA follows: TGTGCCAGCAGCTTAAGTGAGTCTAGCGGGAGCAATGAGCAGTTCTTC. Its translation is CASSLSESSGSNEQFF.

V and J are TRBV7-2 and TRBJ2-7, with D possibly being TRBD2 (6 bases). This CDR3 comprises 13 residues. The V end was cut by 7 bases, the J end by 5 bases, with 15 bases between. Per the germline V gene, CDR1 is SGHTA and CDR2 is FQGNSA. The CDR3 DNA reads TGTGCCAGCATCGGGGGATGGGCTGACGAGCAGTACTTC. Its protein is CASIGGWADEQYF.

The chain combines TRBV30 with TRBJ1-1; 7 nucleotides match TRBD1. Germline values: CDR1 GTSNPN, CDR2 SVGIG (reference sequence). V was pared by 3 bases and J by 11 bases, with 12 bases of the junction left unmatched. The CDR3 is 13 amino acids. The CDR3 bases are TGTGCCTGGAGGAGGGACAGTGCGGGCGGGGCTTTCTTT. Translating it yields CAWRRDSAGGAFF.

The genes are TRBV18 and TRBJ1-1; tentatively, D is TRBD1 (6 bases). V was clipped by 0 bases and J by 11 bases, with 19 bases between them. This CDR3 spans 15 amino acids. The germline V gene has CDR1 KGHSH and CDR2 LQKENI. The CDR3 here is CASSPPNRAVPEAFF. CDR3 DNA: TGTGCCAGCTCACCACCTAACAGGGCGGTTCCCGAGGCTTTCTTT.

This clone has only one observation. CDR3: CASSPFAGEGETQYF. The CDR3 bases are TGTGCCAGCAGTCCCTTTGCGGGAGAGGGTGAGACCCAGTACTTC. J is TRBJ2-5 and V is TRBV27; 7 positions agree with TRBD2. Per the germline V gene, CDR1 is MNHEY and CDR2 is SMNVEV (reference sequence). CDR3 size: 15 residues. The V segment lost 5 bases and the J segment 5 bases; nucleotides outside the gene matches: 11.

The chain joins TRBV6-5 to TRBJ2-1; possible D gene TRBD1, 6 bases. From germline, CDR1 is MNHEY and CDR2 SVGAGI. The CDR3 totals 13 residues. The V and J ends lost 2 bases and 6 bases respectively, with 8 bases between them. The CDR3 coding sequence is TGTGCCAGCAGTTACGTCAGGGGCAATGAGCAGTTCTTC. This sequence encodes CASSYVRGNEQFF.

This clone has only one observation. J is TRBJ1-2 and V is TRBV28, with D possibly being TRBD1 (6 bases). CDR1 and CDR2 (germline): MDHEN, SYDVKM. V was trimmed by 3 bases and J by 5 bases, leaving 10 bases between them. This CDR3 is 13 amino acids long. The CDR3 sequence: CASSFGQTYGYTF. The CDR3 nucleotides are TGTGCCAGCAGTTTCGGACAGACGTATGGCTACACCTTC.

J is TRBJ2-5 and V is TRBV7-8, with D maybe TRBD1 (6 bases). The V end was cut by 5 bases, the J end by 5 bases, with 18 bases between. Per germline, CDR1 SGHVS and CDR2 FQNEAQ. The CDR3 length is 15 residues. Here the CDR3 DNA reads TGTGCCAGCAGCCCCCCCACAGGGTGGCGGGAGACCCAGTACTTC. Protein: CASSPPTGWRETQYF.

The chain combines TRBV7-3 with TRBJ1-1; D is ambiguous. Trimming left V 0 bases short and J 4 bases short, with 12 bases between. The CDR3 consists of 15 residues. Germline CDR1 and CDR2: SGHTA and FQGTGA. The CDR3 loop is CASSLTGDRGTEAFF. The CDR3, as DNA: TGTGCCAGCAGCTTAACGGGAGATCGGGGCACTGAAGCTTTCTTT. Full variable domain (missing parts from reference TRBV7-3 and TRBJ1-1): GAGVSQTPSNKVTEKGKYVELRCDPISGHTALYWYRQSLGQGPEFLIYFQGTGAADDSGLPNDRFFAVRPEGSVSTLKIQRTERGDSAVYLCASSLTGDRGTEAFFGQGTRLTVV.

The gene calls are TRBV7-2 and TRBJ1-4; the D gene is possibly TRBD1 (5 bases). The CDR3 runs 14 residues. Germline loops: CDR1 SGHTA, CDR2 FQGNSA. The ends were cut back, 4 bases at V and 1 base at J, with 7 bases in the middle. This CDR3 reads CASSSGVTNEKLFF. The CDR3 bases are TGTGCCAGCAGCTCGGGGGTAACTAATGAAAAACTGTTTTTT.

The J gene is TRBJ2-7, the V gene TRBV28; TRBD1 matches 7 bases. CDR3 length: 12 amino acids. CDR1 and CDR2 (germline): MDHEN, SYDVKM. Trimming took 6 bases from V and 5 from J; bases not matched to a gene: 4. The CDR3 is CASRTGIDEQYF. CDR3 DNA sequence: TGTGCCAGCAGGACAGGGATCGACGAGCAGTACTTC.

The CDR3 reads CASSIDTHLYF. CDR3 DNA sequence: TGTGCCAGCAGTATAGATACGCATTTGTATTTT. The chain joins TRBV28 to TRBJ2-3, with D unresolved. In germline, CDR1 is MDHEN, CDR2 SYDVKM. V gave up 5 bases and J gave up 14 bases, with 14 bases separating them. The CDR3 has 11 amino acids.

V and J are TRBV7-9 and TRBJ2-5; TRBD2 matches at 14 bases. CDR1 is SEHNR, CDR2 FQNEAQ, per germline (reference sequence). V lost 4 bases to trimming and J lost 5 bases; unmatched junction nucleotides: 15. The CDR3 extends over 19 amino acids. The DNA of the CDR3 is TGTGCCAGCAGCTACGCCCGCCAGACTAGCGGGAGGGCCGGGGAGACCCAGTACTTC. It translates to CASSYARQTSGRAGETQYF.

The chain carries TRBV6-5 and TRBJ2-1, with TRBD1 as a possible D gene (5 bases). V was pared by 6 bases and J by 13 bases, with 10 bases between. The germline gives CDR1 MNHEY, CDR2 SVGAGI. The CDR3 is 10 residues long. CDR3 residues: CASSDSNQFF. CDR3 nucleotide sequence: TGTGCCAGCAGCGACAGCAACCAGTTCTTC.

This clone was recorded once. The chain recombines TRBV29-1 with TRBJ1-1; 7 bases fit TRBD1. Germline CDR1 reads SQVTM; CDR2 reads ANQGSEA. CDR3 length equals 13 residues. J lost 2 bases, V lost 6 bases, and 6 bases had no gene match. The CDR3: CSVPRTGNTEAFF. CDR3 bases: TGCAGCGTCCCAAGGACAGGCAACACTGAAGCTTTCTTT.

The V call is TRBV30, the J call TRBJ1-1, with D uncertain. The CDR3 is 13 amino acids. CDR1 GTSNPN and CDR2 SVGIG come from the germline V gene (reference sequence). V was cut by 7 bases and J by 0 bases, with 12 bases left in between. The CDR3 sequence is CALSRVVNTEAFF. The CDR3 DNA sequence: TGTGCCTTAAGTCGGGTGGTGAACACTGAAGCTTTCTTT.

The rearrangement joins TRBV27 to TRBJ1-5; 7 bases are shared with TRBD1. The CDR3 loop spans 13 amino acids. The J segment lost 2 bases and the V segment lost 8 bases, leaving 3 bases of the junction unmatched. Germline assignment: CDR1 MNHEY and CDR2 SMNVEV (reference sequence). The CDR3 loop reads CASGTEGNQPQHF. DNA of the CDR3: TGTGCCAGCGGGACAGAGGGCAATCAGCCCCAGCATTTT.

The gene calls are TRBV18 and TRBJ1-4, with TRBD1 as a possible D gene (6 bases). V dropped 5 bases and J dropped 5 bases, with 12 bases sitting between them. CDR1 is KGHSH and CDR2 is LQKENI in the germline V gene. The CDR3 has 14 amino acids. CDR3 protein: CASSTQGMNEKLFF. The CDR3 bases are TGTGCCAGCTCAACTCAGGGGATGAATGAAAAACTGTTTTTT.

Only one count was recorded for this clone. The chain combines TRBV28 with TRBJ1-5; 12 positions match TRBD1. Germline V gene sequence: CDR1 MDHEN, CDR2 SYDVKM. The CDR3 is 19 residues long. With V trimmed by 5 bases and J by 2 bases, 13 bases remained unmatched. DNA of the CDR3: TGTGCCAGCAGTGTGGGTGGGGACAGGGGGCTGTGGGGCAATCAGCCCCAGCATTTT. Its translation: CASSVGGDRGLWGNQPQHF.

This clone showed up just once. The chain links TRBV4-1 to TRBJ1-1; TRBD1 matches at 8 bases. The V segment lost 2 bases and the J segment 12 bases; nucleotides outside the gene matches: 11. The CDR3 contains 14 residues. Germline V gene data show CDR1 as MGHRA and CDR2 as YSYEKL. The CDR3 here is CASSQPSGQGKTFF. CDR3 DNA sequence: TGCGCCAGCAGCCAACCCAGTGGACAGGGCAAGACTTTCTTT.

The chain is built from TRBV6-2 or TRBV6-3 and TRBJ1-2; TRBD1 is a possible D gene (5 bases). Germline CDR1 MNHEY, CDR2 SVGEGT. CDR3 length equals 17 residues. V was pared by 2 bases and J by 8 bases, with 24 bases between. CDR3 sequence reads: CASSYERITGLKGGYTF. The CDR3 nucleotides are TGTGCCAGCAGTTACGAAAGAATAACGGGACTCAAAGGAGGCTACACCTTC.

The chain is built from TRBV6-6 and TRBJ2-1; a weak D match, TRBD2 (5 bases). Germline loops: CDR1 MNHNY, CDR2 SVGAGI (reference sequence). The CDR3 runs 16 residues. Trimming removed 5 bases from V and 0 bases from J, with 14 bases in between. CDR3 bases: TGTGCCAGCAGTCGAAGGCCAGGACTCTCCTACAATGAGCAGTTCTTC. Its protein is CASSRRPGLSYNEQFF.